Detailed here is one TCR beta chain. These data come from a study of CD8 T cells in Susac syndrome. As for the study in general: Sequencing included Susac syndrome patients, about six of them with active disease and roughly eight in remission.

cDNA came from 0.5 to 1 ug RNA primed by random hexamers. TCRdb re-called the immunoSEQ multiplex PCR reads through MiXCR, storing one row per CDR3 protein. The table includes under 200,000 distinct CDR3 sequences, around 90% detected once. The CDR3 totals 15 residues. The germline gives CDR1 SGHTA, CDR2 FQGTGA. The J segment lost 6 bases and the V segment lost 4 bases, leaving 6 bases of the junction unmatched. Sequencing targeted TCR beta in T cells from blood (CD8+ and CD4+). Input material: CD4+ T cells from PBMCs. J is TRBJ2-5 and V is TRBV7-3; 12 bases are a match to TRBD2. The TCR originated in a human donor with Susac syndrome. DNA for the CDR3: TGTGCCAGCAGCTCGACTAGCGGGAGTCTTAAGACCCAGTACTTC. It is translated as CASSSTSGSLKTQYF.